This entry describes one TCR beta chain. This clone was detected only a few times. No cognate antigen has been identified for it. Base qualities were left out, and no much larger clone turns up one base away. This specimen comes from a study of lymphopenia after photon versus proton radiotherapy (dated by TCRdb to between 2018 and 2020). In terms of the full investigation: The study compared the immunological effects of photon versus proton radiation therapy in patients with gastrointestinal tumors who developed high-grade lymphopenia. The goal of the study was to describe how the two radiation modalities differ in their effects on the immune system. The cohort included more than 15 patients with gastrointestinal tumors who developed lymphopenia after receiving either photon or proton therapy. Paper-wide results and their limitations: Across the cohort, a larger post-nadir drop in TCR diversity was inversely correlated with overall survival time among patients who died. The survival association was assessed only in patients who died, and the authors presented better survival with proton therapy as a possibility rather than a demonstrated result. After the lymphocyte count nadir, repertoires from photon-treated patients showed oligoclonal expansion, particularly of CD8+ Temra cells, and this expansion drove the decline in diversity. Relative stability during treatment was observed in proton-treated patients, whereas loss of naive T cells and TCR diversity and gain of effector/memory populations were observed in photon-treated patients.

Libraries were prepared through the immunoSEQ multiplex PCR assay. T cell repertoires were profiled by deep sequencing of rearranged TCR beta loci, alongside multiparametric flow cytometry. TCRdb re-hosts the immuneACCESS table, in-frame sequences only. Its copies lack some clones; in the studies checked, an unresolved V gene accounts for under half of them, and the cause for the rest is not known. The sample table shows tens of thousands of clones, and 87% are seen once. The leading ten clones occupy about a tenth of the sample. CDR1 and CDR2 are read off the germline V gene (reference sequence) as SGHNT and YYREEE. The V and J ends are trimmed by 2 bases and 3 bases, leaving 9 bases between them. The CDR3 numbers 13 residues from cysteine through phenylalanine. CDR3 DNA is the only sequence kept; it has 39 bases, read in frame from the first base.

The V and J genes are TRBV5-4 and TRBJ2-7, with the D segment identity uncertain. Sequences were derived from peripheral blood, sampled from a patient treated with proton-based radiotherapy. This sequence was found in a man older than 75 with esophageal cancer. In nucleotide form, the sequence is TGTGCCAGCAGCTTTAAGGGCAGCTACGAGCAGTACTTC. Its product reads: CASSFKGSYEQYF.